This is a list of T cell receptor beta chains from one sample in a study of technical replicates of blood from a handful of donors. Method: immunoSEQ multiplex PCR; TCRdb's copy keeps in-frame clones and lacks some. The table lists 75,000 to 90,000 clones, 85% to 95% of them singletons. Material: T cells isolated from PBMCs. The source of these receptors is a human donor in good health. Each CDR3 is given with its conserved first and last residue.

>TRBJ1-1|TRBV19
CATNPGGKAFF
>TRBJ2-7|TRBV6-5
CASSYGLGLDTYEQYF
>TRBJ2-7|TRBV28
CASSFYRGQAREQYF
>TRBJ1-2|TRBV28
CASSPDRIGGYTF
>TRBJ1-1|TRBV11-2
CASSLGERGGAFF
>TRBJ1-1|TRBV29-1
CSVGRDTNTEAFF
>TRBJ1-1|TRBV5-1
CASSLFEVTTEAFF
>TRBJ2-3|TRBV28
CASSFPQTGRLSTDTQYF
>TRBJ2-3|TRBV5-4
CASSLVNSGPDTQYF
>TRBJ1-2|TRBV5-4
CASSLDRGSGYTF
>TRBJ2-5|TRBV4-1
CASSQQGAYETQYF